Detailed here is one T cell receptor (beta chain). The ends were cut back, 6 bases at V and 4 bases at J, with 13 bases in the middle. From germline, CDR1 is MNHEY and CDR2 SVGAGI. This CDR3 comprises 14 residues. The sample is drawn from a study of blood T cell repertoires in COVID-19. For the study at large: Sample material is recorded as cDNA or gDNA derived from T cells, B-cell-depleted T cells, or PBMCs.

TCRdb's table, derived via immunoSEQ multiplex PCR, lists solely in-frame clones and lacks some. Among roughly 80,000 clones, around nine tenths were seen once, and the ten largest hold approximately 2.9%. This chain connects TRBV6-5 to TRBJ1-3; D is perhaps TRBD1 (5 bases). The source of this sequence is an elderly woman with acute or convalescent COVID-19. Specimen: peripheral blood. The CDR3 sequence is CASRPDGHGNTIYF. In DNA form, the CDR3 reads TGTGCCAGCAGGCCCGATGGACACGGAAACACCATATATTTT.